Described below is a single TCR beta chain sequence and its context. What it recognizes is unknown. This sample stems from a study of long-term antiretroviral therapy in people with HIV. Overall study findings and caveats: Within the repertoire, clones expanded before ART were dominant at all time points.

The immunoSEQ assay was v3.0, run at survey level. Clones were read by immunoSEQ multiplex PCR, and TCRdb kept only the in-frame ones, dropping some. The sample records 30,000 to 35,000 clones, about four fifths being singletons. Germline V gives CDR1 SGDLS, CDR2 YYNGEE. The CDR3 contains 13 residues. V lost 0 bases and J 3 bases, leaving 3 bases between the germline ends. Without exception, participants with HIV were treated in the United States. The TCR was taken from a man aged 45 to 65 with HIV. V usage is TRBV9 and J usage is TRBJ2-2, with D unresolved. The specimen comprised unsorted PBMCs, sampled 3 years after starting antiretroviral therapy. Written as DNA, the CDR3 is TGTGCCAGCAGCGTAGTGGACACCGGGGAGCTGTTTTTT. Translated: CASSVVDTGELFF.